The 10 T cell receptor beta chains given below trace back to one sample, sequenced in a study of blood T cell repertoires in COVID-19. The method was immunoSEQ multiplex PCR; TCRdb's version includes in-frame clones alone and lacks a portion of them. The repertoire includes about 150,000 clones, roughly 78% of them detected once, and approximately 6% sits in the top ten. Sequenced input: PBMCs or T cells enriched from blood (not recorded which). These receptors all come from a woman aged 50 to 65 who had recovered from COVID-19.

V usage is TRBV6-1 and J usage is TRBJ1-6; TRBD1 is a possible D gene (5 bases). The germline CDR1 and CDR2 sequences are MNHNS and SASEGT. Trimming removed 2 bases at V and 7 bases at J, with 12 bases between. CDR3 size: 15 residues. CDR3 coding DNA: TGTGCCAGCAGTGAACTGGCAGGGCCGAATTCACCCCTCCACTTT. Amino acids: CASSELAGPNSPLHF.

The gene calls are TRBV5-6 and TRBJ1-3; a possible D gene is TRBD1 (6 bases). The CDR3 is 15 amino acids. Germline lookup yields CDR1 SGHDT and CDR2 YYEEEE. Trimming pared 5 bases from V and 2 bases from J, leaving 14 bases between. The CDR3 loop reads CASSPDRSPGNTIYF. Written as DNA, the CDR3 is TGTGCCAGCAGTCCCGACAGGAGCCCTGGAAACACCATATATTTT. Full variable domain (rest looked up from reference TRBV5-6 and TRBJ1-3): DAGVTQSPTHLIKTRGQQVTLRCSPKSGHDTVSWYQQALGQGPQFIFQYYEEEERQRGNFPDRFSGHQFPNYSSELNVNALLLGDSALYLCASSPDRSPGNTIYFGEGSWLTVV.

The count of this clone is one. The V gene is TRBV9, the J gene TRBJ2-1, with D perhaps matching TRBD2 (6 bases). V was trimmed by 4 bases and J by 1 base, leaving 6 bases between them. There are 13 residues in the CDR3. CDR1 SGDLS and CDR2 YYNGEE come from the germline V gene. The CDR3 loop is CASSRGSYNEQFF. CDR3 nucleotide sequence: TGTGCCAGCAGCCGGGGGTCCTACAATGAGCAGTTCTTC.

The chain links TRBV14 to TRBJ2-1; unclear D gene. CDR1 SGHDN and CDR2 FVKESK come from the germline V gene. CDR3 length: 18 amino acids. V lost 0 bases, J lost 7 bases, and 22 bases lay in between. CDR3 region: CASSQDPPGPLLGNEQFF. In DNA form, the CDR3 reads TGTGCCAGCAGCCAAGATCCCCCTGGGCCTCTCTTAGGTAATGAGCAGTTCTTC. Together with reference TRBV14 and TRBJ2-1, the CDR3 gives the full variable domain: EAGVTQFPSHSVIEKGQTVTLRCDPISGHDNLYWYRRVMGKEIKFLLHFVKESKQDESGMPNNRFLAERTGGTYSTLKVQPAELEDSGVYFCASSQDPPGPLLGNEQFFGPGTRLTVL.

In nucleotides, the CDR3 is TGTGCCAGCAGTTACTCGAGTGCTTTCCACTATGGCTACACCTTC. This sequence encodes CASSYSSAFHYGYTF. The chain uses TRBV6-5 and TRBJ1-2; the D is unclear. Germline assignment: CDR1 MNHEY and CDR2 SVGAGI. V lost 0 bases and J lost 3, with 11 bases in between. The CDR3 has 15 residues.

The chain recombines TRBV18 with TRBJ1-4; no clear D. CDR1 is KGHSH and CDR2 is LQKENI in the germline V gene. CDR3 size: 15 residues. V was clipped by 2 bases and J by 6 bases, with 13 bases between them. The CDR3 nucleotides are TGTGCCAGCTCACCATCATACGGAGAGGATGAAAAACTGTTTTTT. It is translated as CASSPSYGEDEKLFF.

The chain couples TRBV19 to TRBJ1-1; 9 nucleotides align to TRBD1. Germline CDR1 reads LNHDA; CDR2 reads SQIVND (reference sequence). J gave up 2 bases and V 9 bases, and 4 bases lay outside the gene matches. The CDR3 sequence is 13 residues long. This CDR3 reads CASMGQGNTEAFF. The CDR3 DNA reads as TGTGCCAGCATGGGACAGGGTAACACTGAAGCTTTCTTT.

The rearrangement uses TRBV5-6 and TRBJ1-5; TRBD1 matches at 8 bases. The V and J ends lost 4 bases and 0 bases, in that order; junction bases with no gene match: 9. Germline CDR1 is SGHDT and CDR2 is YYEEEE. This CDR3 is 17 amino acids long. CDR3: CASSHGQGRYSNQPQHF. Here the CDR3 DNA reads TGTGCCAGCAGCCACGGACAGGGCCGATATAGCAATCAGCCCCAGCATTTT.

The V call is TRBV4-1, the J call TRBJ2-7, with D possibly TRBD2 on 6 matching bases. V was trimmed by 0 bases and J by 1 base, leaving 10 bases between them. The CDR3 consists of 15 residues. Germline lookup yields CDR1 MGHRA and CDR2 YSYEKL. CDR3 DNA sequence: TGCGCCAGCAGCCAAGAGTACGGGGGTTCCTACGAGCAGTACTTC. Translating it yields CASSQEYGGSYEQYF.

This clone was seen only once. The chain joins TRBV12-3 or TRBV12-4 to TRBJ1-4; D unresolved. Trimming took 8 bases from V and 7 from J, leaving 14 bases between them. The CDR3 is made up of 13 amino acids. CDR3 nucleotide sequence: TGTGCCAGCCAGTTGACATCTCGTGAAAAACTGTTTTTT. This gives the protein CASQLTSREKLFF.